The sequence of this T cell receptor beta chain was determined in a study of blood T cell repertoires in COVID-19. Study-level background: COVID-19 samples, acute and convalescent, were from the United States, Italy and Spain. The cDNA or gDNA used as material had been derived from T cells, B-cell-depleted T cells, or PBMCs.

The authors' processing: How many nucleated cells were present was estimated from reference gene primer amplification. The method was immunoSEQ multiplex PCR; TCRdb's version includes in-frame clones alone and lacks a portion of them. That table furnishes V, J and clone size, whereas the DNA furnished D and trimming. The table has more than 100,000 clones, 60% to 85% seen once; the top ten hold about 0.84%. Germline CDR1 MGHDK, CDR2 SYGVNS. The CDR3 runs 15 residues. V shed 3 bases and J shed 2 bases, with 11 bases lying between them. The rearrangement uses TRBV25-1 and TRBJ1-3; D is undetermined. This receptor was obtained from a human donor with acute or convalescent COVID-19. The donor label of this sample is uncertain. Sample: peripheral blood. The CDR3 DNA reads as TGTGCCAGCAGTGAGAGGCAACTAGCTGGAAACACCATATATTTT. Translated, it gives CASSERQLAGNTIYF.